These 13 T cell receptor beta chains came from one sample sequenced in a study of T cell responses to AZD1222 COVID-19 vaccine. The repertoire was sequenced with immunoSEQ multiplex PCR; TCRdb's copy has only in-frame clones and lacks some. The table includes some 120,000 clones, approximately 85% detected once. Source: peripheral blood, taken on day 0 of AZD1222 vaccination. The receptors shown here come from an adult in good health.

This clone came up once. V and J are TRBV5-1 and TRBJ2-1, with 11 bases aligning to TRBD2. After removal of 0 bases from V and 0 bases from J, the junction contained 5 bases not matched to a gene. CDR3 length: 18 residues. Germline CDR1 reads SGHRS; CDR2 reads YFSETQ. CDR3 amino acids: CASSLGGLAEASYNEQFF. CDR3 sequence (DNA): TGCGCCAGCAGCTTGGGGGGACTAGCGGAGGCCTCCTACAATGAGCAGTTCTTC.

The V call is TRBV4-2, the J call TRBJ2-5; TRBD2 agrees at 13 bases. This CDR3 region has 16 residues. The germline V gene has CDR1 LGHNA and CDR2 YNFKEQ. The junction had 6 bases not matched to a gene; V was cut back by 4 bases and J by 4 bases. CDR3 loop: CASSRPLAGGLETQYF. The DNA of the CDR3 is TGTGCCAGCAGCCGCCCACTAGCGGGGGGGCTAGAGACCCAGTACTTC.

The rearrangement uses TRBV19 and TRBJ1-5, with D uncertain. The germline V gene encodes CDR1 LNHDA and CDR2 SQIVND (reference sequence). The CDR3 covers 14 residues. V shed 9 bases and J shed 5 bases, with 17 bases lying between them. The DNA for the CDR3 is TGTGCCAGCCGGGAGGGAGCAGACCATCAGCCCCAGCATTTT. Amino acid sequence: CASREGADHQPQHF.

This chain uses TRBV30 with TRBJ2-2; D may match TRBD1 or TRBD2 (6 bases each). In germline, CDR1 is GTSNPN, CDR2 SVGIG (reference sequence). The CDR3 totals 15 residues. Trimming took off 0 bases at V and 5 bases at J, with 13 bases between the two ends. This CDR3 reads CAWSVRGARTGELFF. For the CDR3, the DNA is TGTGCCTGGAGTGTAAGGGGGGCGAGGACCGGGGAGCTGTTTTTT.

V gene TRBV6-4 combines with J gene TRBJ2-3, with a possible D match to TRBD1 (5 bases). The germline V and J ends were trimmed by 2 bases and 0 bases, with 12 bases remaining between them. The CDR3 extends over 16 amino acids. Germline CDR1 reads MRHNA; CDR2 reads SNTAGT. CDR3 in amino acids: CASSDTDSISTDTQYF. The CDR3 nucleotides are TGTGCCAGCAGTGACACCGACAGTATAAGCACAGATACGCAGTATTTT.

The chain links TRBV19 to TRBJ2-3, with D unresolved. This CDR3 is 15 amino acids long. Germline values: CDR1 LNHDA, CDR2 SQIVND (reference sequence). The germline V and J ends were trimmed by 5 bases and 3 bases, with 15 bases remaining between them. Here the CDR3 reads CASSPLLTETDTQYF. DNA for the CDR3: TGTGCCAGTAGTCCTCTCTTGACTGAGACAGATACGCAGTATTTT.

This clone has only a few counts. The gene calls are TRBV30 and TRBJ2-2; 8 nucleotides line up with TRBD2. Germline lookup yields CDR1 GTSNPN and CDR2 SVGIG (reference sequence). This CDR3 spans 14 amino acids. The J segment lost 5 bases and the V segment lost 4 bases, leaving 6 bases of the junction unmatched. The CDR3 protein is CAWTAGVGTGELFF. CDR3 coding DNA: TGTGCCTGGACAGCGGGAGTTGGGACCGGGGAGCTGTTTTTT.

V usage is TRBV25-1 and J usage is TRBJ1-1, with a tentative D call TRBD1 (5 bases). The germline V gene has CDR1 MGHDK and CDR2 SYGVNS. Trimming stripped 8 bases from V and 11 bases from J, with 18 bases between. CDR3 size: 12 residues. The CDR3 region is CASRPGPGRAFF. In DNA, the CDR3 is TGTGCCAGCCGACCCGGCCCAGGGCGGGCTTTCTTT.

The sample holds a few counts of this clone. This rearrangement joins TRBV29-1 to TRBJ1-1; the D is unclear. Germline loops: CDR1 SQVTM, CDR2 ANQGSEA. The CDR3 is 11 amino acids. The V end lost 7 bases, the J end lost 6 bases, and 12 bases lay between the germline ends. CDR3 sequence (DNA): TGCAGCGGCCTAAGGGCTGCTGAAGCTTTCTTT. Amino acids: CSGLRAAEAFF.

This sequence joins TRBV3-1 (or the pseudogene TRBV3-2) and TRBJ2-7, with D unclear. Trimming pared 1 base from V and 0 bases from J, leaving 7 bases between. Germline V lookup: CDR1 LGHDT, CDR2 YNNKEL (reference sequence). The CDR3 length is 14 residues. The CDR3 spells CASSQGASSYEQYF. DNA for the CDR3: TGTGCCAGCAGCCAAGGGGCCAGCTCCTACGAGCAGTACTTC.

The chain is built from TRBV2 and TRBJ2-2, with unresolved D. This CDR3 region has 11 residues. Looked up from germline, CDR1 is SNHLY and CDR2 is FYNNEI. Trimming removed 3 bases at V and 7 bases at J, with 3 bases between. The chain's CDR3 is CASSDFGELFF. The CDR3 bases are TGTGCCAGCAGTGATTTCGGGGAGCTGTTTTTT. Filled out from reference TRBV2 and TRBJ2-2, the complete variable domain reads EPEVTQTPSHQVTQMGQEVILRCVPISNHLYFYWYRQILGQKVEFLVSFYNNEISEKSEIFDDQFSVERPDGSNFTLKIRSTKLEDSAMYFCASSDFGELFFGEGSRLTVL.

This chain joins TRBV15 and TRBJ1-5, with D unresolved. Germline lookup yields CDR1 LNHNV and CDR2 YYDKDF (reference sequence). CDR3 length: 16 residues. V was shortened by 0 bases and J by 1 base, with 10 bases between the two germline ends. The CDR3 DNA is TGTGCCACCAGCAGAGATATGATAGGGAGCAATCAGCCCCAGCATTTT. Protein sequence: CATSRDMIGSNQPQHF.

The genes are TRBV11-2 and TRBJ2-3; a weak D match, TRBD1 (6 bases). The CDR3 has 13 residues. V dropped 5 bases and J dropped 1 base, with 7 bases sitting between them. Germline V CDR1 and CDR2: SGHAT, FQNNGV. CDR3 region: CASSRQGTDTQYF. Here the CDR3 DNA reads TGTGCCAGCAGCCGACAGGGCACAGATACGCAGTATTTT.